The 19 T cell receptor beta chains given below trace back to one sample, sequenced in a study of CDR3 diversity in severe acne. TCRdb independently ran MiXCR on the PCR reads; one entry per CDR3 protein. The sample has over 90,000 distinct CDR3 sequences; 51% are singletons. The sequenced material came from blood. These receptors came from a male donor with acne.

The chain couples TRBV20-1 to TRBJ2-7; 11 bases agree with TRBD2. Germline assignment: CDR1 DFQATT and CDR2 SNEGSKA (reference sequence). This CDR3 has 13 amino acids. V shed 1 base, J shed 4 bases, and the junction held 0 bases outside the gene matches. The CDR3 protein is CSARVAGGYEQYF. The CDR3 nucleotides read TGCAGTGCTAGAGTAGCGGGAGGGTACGAGCAGTACTTC.

This clonotype was counted only a few times. J is TRBJ2-7 and V is TRBV12-5; D not certain. CDR1 is LGHNT, CDR2 FRNRAP, per germline. The CDR3 length is 11 residues. CDR3 amino acids: CASRHRYEQYF. The CDR3 DNA reads TGTGCCAGCAGGCATCGCTACGAGCAGTACTTC.

DNA for the CDR3: TGTGCCAGCAGCCTCCCGGGGGATACCGGGGAGCTGTTTTTT. Amino acids: CASSLPGDTGELFF. The chain is built from TRBV7-6 and TRBJ2-2, with D possibly TRBD2 on 6 matching bases. CDR1 SGHVS and CDR2 FNYEAQ come from the germline V gene. The CDR3 has 14 residues. The V end lost 5 bases, the J end lost 5 bases, and 12 bases lay between the germline ends. Supplemented by reference TRBV7-6 and TRBJ2-2, the full variable domain reads GAGVSQSPRYKVTKRGQDVALRCDPISGHVSLYWYRQALGQGPEFLTYFNYEAQQDKSGLPNDRFSAERPEGSISTLTIQRTEQRDSAMYRCASSLPGDTGELFFGEGSRLTVL.

This clonotype has just one count. The rearrangement joins TRBV29-1 to TRBJ2-7; 14 bases are a match to TRBD2. The CDR3 covers 13 residues. V gave up 6 bases and J gave up 8 bases; unmatched junction bases: 6. The germline CDR1 and CDR2 sequences are SQVTM and ANQGSEA. DNA for the CDR3: TGCAGCGTCGGGACTAGCGGGGGCTTAAAGCAGTACTTC. It specifies CSVGTSGGLKQYF.

The table lists this clonotype with many counts. V gene TRBV2 combines with J gene TRBJ1-5, with TRBD1 as a possible D gene (5 bases). Trimming left V 5 bases short and J 4 bases short, with 9 bases between. The germline CDR1 and CDR2 sequences are SNHLY and FYNNEI. The CDR3 contains 13 residues. This chain's CDR3 is CASSWDLNQPQHF. The CDR3 nucleotides read TGTGCCAGCAGTTGGGACTTAAATCAGCCCCAGCATTTT.

With regard to this clonotype: A much larger clonotype is one base distant, so this may be a read error. The chain couples TRBV29-1 to TRBJ2-6; 7 bases map to TRBD1. This CDR3 has 17 amino acids. Germline V CDR1 and CDR2: SQVTM, ANQGSEA. The CDR3 DNA sequence: TGCAGCGCTGAACAGTCATTGACAGGGCCTGGGGCCAACGTCCTGACTTTC. Encoded protein: CSAEQSLTGPGANVLTF.

This clonotype was found once. The gene calls are TRBV5-4 and TRBJ2-5; D may be TRBD2 (6 bases). The germline gives CDR1 SGHNT, CDR2 YYREEE (reference sequence). The CDR3 runs 13 residues. With 7 bases removed from V and 4 bases from J, the gap between germline ends came to 14 bases. The CDR3 coding sequence is TGTGCCAGCTCCTCGGGAGCGGGAGAGACCCAGTACTTC. This encodes CASSSGAGETQYF.

This clonotype has only a few counts. CDR3 sequence: CASSSRDLLETQYF. Here the CDR3 DNA reads TGTGCCAGCAGTTCGCGAGATCTACTAGAGACCCAGTACTTC. V is TRBV28 and J is TRBJ2-5, with D uncertain. The germline V gene encodes CDR1 MDHEN and CDR2 SYDVKM. Trimming left V 4 bases short and J 4 bases short, with 13 bases between. This CDR3 region has 14 residues.

This clonotype has at least ten counts. The J gene is TRBJ1-4, the V gene TRBV6-5; maybe TRBD1 (5 bases). The CDR3 covers 16 residues. Trimming pared 6 bases from V and 5 bases from J, leaving 19 bases between. CDR1 MNHEY and CDR2 SVGAGI come from the germline V gene. The DNA of the CDR3 is TGTGCCAGCAGACCCAATCGACTGGGGGGAAATGAAAAACTGTTTTTT. Translating gives CASRPNRLGGNEKLFF.

CDR3 sequence: CASSYSGRAGETQYF. CDR3 nucleotides: TGTGCCAGCAGCTATAGCGGGAGGGCCGGAGAGACCCAGTACTTC. The gene calls are TRBV6-1 and TRBJ2-5, with 11 bases lining up with TRBD2. V shed 6 bases, J shed 4 bases, and the junction held 7 bases outside the gene matches. The germline V gene encodes CDR1 MNHNS and CDR2 SASEGT. This CDR3 region has 15 residues.

The table lists this clonotype with many counts. The V and J genes are TRBV20-1 and TRBJ2-7, with 9 bases lining up with TRBD2. The CDR3 length is 18 residues. The germline CDR1 and CDR2 sequences are DFQATT and SNEGSKA (reference sequence). The trim removed 0 bases at V and 3 bases at J, leaving 15 bases unmatched. CDR3 protein: CSARDRGSGSVGGYEQYF. The CDR3 DNA reads as TGCAGTGCTAGAGATCGGGGTAGCGGGAGTGTGGGGGGCTACGAGCAGTACTTC.

The chain combines TRBV6-6 with TRBJ2-7, with D perhaps TRBD1 or TRBD2 (5 bases each). The V end lost 6 bases, the J end lost 2 bases, and 14 bases lay between the germline ends. Germline assignment: CDR1 MNHNY and CDR2 SVGAGI (reference sequence). The CDR3 consists of 14 residues. As DNA, the CDR3 is TGTGCCAGCAGCGGTGGGGACCGCACCTACGAGCAGTACTTC. Its protein product is CASSGGDRTYEQYF.

The sample holds many counts of this clonotype. This chain uses TRBV10-1 with TRBJ1-1; 8 nucleotides align to TRBD1. The CDR3 sequence is 16 residues long. Germline-derived CDR1 and CDR2 are WNHNN and SYGVQD (reference sequence). V was pared by 5 bases and J by 5 bases, with 13 bases of the junction left unmatched. The CDR3 sequence is CASSSSRVGQDTEAFF. As DNA, the CDR3 is TGCGCCAGCAGTTCCTCCCGAGTGGGACAGGATACTGAAGCTTTCTTT.

This chain uses TRBV7-9 with TRBJ2-1; D not certain. The germline gives CDR1 SEHNR, CDR2 FQNEAQ (reference sequence). V lost 11 bases and J lost 2, with 7 bases in between. CDR3 size: 11 residues. The CDR3 coding sequence is TGTGCCGCCGACACCTACAATGAGCAGTTCTTC. This encodes CAADTYNEQFF.

This rearrangement joins TRBV2 to TRBJ2-7, with TRBD1 identical over 8 bases. The CDR3 totals 13 residues. J gave up 10 bases and V 2 bases, and 7 bases lay outside the gene matches. In germline, CDR1 is SNHLY, CDR2 FYNNEI. CDR3 bases: TGTGCCAGCAGTGAAACTGGGACAGGTACCCAGTACTTC. This codes for CASSETGTGTQYF.

The sample holds many counts of this clonotype. The V and J genes are TRBV11-2 and TRBJ1-3; D not certain. The CDR3 is made up of 13 amino acids. CDR1 and CDR2 (germline): SGHAT, FQNNGV. Trimming took 4 bases from V and 5 from J, leaving 9 bases between them. DNA for the CDR3: TGTGCCAGCAGCTCCGACCGGAGAAACACCATATATTTT. Its protein is CASSSDRRNTIYF.

The chain links TRBV25-1 to TRBJ2-2; tentatively, D is TRBD1 (5 bases). The CDR3 loop spans 16 amino acids. Trimming removed 6 bases from V and 0 bases from J, with 14 bases in between. Germline V lookup: CDR1 MGHDK, CDR2 SYGVNS. The CDR3 is CASRPDSFPNTGELFF. Here the CDR3 DNA reads TGTGCCAGCAGGCCTGACAGTTTTCCGAACACCGGGGAGCTGTTTTTT.

The CDR3, as DNA: TGCAGCGTACGCACTAATCGGGGAACTGAAGCTTTCTTT. Translating it yields CSVRTNRGTEAFF. The chain has TRBV29-1 and TRBJ1-1, with no clear D. V dropped 6 bases and J dropped 5 bases, with 16 bases sitting between them. Germline V lookup: CDR1 SQVTM, CDR2 ANQGSEA. There are 13 residues in the CDR3.

V usage is TRBV13 and J usage is TRBJ1-2, with TRBD1 matching 8 bases. The CDR3 runs 14 residues. The V gene's germline CDR1 is PRHDT and CDR2 FYEKMQ (reference sequence). V dropped 7 bases and J dropped 2; count of bases not matched to a gene: 6. For the CDR3, the DNA is TGTGCCAGCAACGCGAGACAGGGGAACTATGGCTACACCTTC. Translating gives CASNARQGNYGYTF.